This T cell receptor beta chain was observed in a study of T cell responses to AZD1222 COVID-19 vaccine. Study observations and caveats: Nearly half of the spike-specific TCRs reportedly recognize variant regions that carry no mutations.

Notes on this clone: Antigen specificity is unknown.

Germline V gene lookup returns CDR1 SGHTA and CDR2 FQGNSA. The ends were cut back, 5 bases at V and 8 bases at J, with 10 bases in the middle. This CDR3 is built from 13 residues. Libraries were prepared by immunoSEQ multiplex PCR; TCRdb keeps only in-frame clonotypes and omits some of them. The repertoire holds 150,000 to 250,000 clones, with roughly 92% as singletons. The source was peripheral blood, collected 28 days after the second AZD1222 dose. The TCR comes from an adult who received the AZD1222 COVID-19 vaccine. The genes are TRBV7-2 and TRBJ1-6; D is uncertain. The CDR3 DNA follows: TGTGCCAGCAGCCGGACCCTTGATTCACCCCTCCACTTT. It translates to CASSRTLDSPLHF. The whole variable domain, filled in from reference TRBV7-2 and TRBJ1-6, reads GAGVSQSPSNKVTEKGKDVELRCDPISGHTALYWYRQSLGQGLEFLIYFQGNSAPDKSGLPSDRFSAERTGGSVSTLTIQRTQQEDSAVYLCASSRTLDSPLHFGNGTRLTVT.